Following are 2 T cell receptor beta chains from one sample sequenced in a study of blood T cell repertoires in COVID-19. Produced via immunoSEQ multiplex PCR; TCRdb's table is partial and in-frame only. This sample has 45,000 or so clones, with approximately 86% found just once. The specimen sequenced was peripheral blood. Receptors originate from a woman in her 70s with acute or convalescent COVID-19.

The chain recombines TRBV5-4 with TRBJ1-4; possible D gene TRBD1, 5 bases. Germline V lookup: CDR1 SGHNT, CDR2 YYREEE (reference sequence). Trimming cost V 3 bases and J 6 bases, with 15 bases left between them. The CDR3 extends over 15 amino acids. The CDR3 region is CASSSRGRTHEKLFF. The CDR3 nucleotides are TGTGCCAGCAGCTCTAGGGGCAGGACCCATGAAAAACTGTTTTTT.

The chain employs TRBV14 and TRBJ2-7, with D unclear. Trimming pared 3 bases from V and 6 bases from J, leaving 9 bases between. This CDR3 has 12 amino acids. CDR1 and CDR2 from the germline V gene are SGHDN and FVKESK. CDR3 in amino acids: CASSQSFREQYF. CDR3 nucleotide sequence: TGTGCCAGCAGCCAGAGTTTCCGCGAGCAGTACTTC. The whole variable domain, remainder taken from reference TRBV14 and TRBJ2-7, is EAGVTQFPSHSVIEKGQTVTLRCDPISGHDNLYWYRRVMGKEIKFLLHFVKESKQDESGMPNNRFLAERTGGTYSTLKVQPAELEDSGVYFCASSQSFREQYFGPGTRLTVT.